One and the same sample provided the 17 T cell receptor beta chains below, sequenced in a study of cytotoxic CD8 clonotypes in ibrutinib-treated CLL. Assay: immunoSEQ multiplex PCR; the TCRdb copy retains only in-frame clones and omits some. Of around 250,000 clones listed, 60% to 75% are singletons. The starting material was PBMCs, obtained after 24 months of ibrutinib treatment. These receptors were obtained from a human donor with chronic lymphocytic leukemia.

The chain carries TRBV30 and TRBJ2-7; 9 bases fit TRBD2. The junction had 0 bases not matched to a gene; V was cut back by 4 bases and J by 5 bases. The CDR3 spans 11 residues. Germline V CDR1 and CDR2: GTSNPN, SVGIG (reference sequence). CDR3: CAWTSGNEQYF. For the CDR3, the DNA is TGTGCCTGGACTAGCGGGAACGAGCAGTACTTC.

This chain uses TRBV14 with TRBJ2-3, with 7 bases that match TRBD1. This CDR3 has 16 residues. Germline CDR1 SGHDN, CDR2 FVKESK. The J segment lost 1 base and the V segment lost 3 bases, leaving 7 bases of the junction unmatched. CDR3 residues: CASSHRQGSGTDTQYF. The CDR3 DNA reads as TGTGCCAGCAGCCATAGACAGGGTTCAGGCACAGATACGCAGTATTTT. The full variable domain, with the rest looked up from reference TRBV14 and TRBJ2-3, is EAGVTQFPSHSVIEKGQTVTLRCDPISGHDNLYWYRRVMGKEIKFLLHFVKESKQDESGMPNNRFLAERTGGTYSTLKVQPAELEDSGVYFCASSHRQGSGTDTQYFGPGTRLTVL.

The V call is TRBV14, the J call TRBJ1-5, with 8 bases fitting TRBD1. Germline assignment: CDR1 SGHDN and CDR2 FVKESK. Trimming took 3 bases from V and 7 from J; bases not matched to a gene: 5. The CDR3 totals 14 residues. In DNA form, the CDR3 reads TGTGCCAGCAGCCAGACAGGGGATGGACAGCCCCAGCATTTT. This codes for CASSQTGDGQPQHF.

The chain links TRBV10-3 to TRBJ2-1; TRBD2 is a possible D gene (6 bases). The CDR3 consists of 15 residues. CDR1 and CDR2 from the germline V gene are ENHRY and SYGVKD. Trimming shortened V by 5 bases and J by 7 bases, and 18 bases separated the two germline ends. The CDR3 loop reads CAISPGSTVGNEQFF. CDR3 bases: TGTGCCATCAGTCCCGGGAGTACAGTGGGGAATGAGCAGTTCTTC.

This chain joins TRBV9 and TRBJ2-1; D is possibly TRBD2 (6 bases). The germline V gene has CDR1 SGDLS and CDR2 YYNGEE. The CDR3 is made up of 14 amino acids. The V and J ends lost 7 bases and 0 bases respectively, with 11 bases between them. The chain's CDR3 is CASASDSSYNEQFF. DNA for the CDR3: TGTGCCAGCGCTAGCGATAGCTCCTACAATGAGCAGTTCTTC. Full variable domain (outside the CDR3, taken from reference TRBV9 and TRBJ2-1): DSGVTQTPKHLITATGQRVTLRCSPRSGDLSVYWYQQSLDQGLQFLIQYYNGEERAKGNILERFSAQQFPDLHSELNLSSLELGDSALYFCASASDSSYNEQFFGPGTRLTVL.

The chain carries TRBV28 and TRBJ2-7, with 10 bases identical to TRBD2. The CDR3 has 15 residues. Trimming took 6 bases from V and 5 from J; bases not matched to a gene: 10. CDR1 MDHEN and CDR2 SYDVKM come from the germline V gene. As DNA, the CDR3 is TGTGCCAGCAGAGCCCCAGCGGGAGGGCCCGACGAGCAGTACTTC. This translates into CASRAPAGGPDEQYF.

The chain is built from TRBV19 and TRBJ2-5; 9 bases line up with TRBD1. Trimming took 3 bases from V and 5 from J; bases not matched to a gene: 10. The CDR3 contains 16 residues. Germline-derived CDR1 and CDR2 are LNHDA and SQIVND (reference sequence). CDR3 sequence (DNA): TGTGCCAGTAGTATTAGTCAACAGGGGGCACATGAGACCCAGTACTTC. Translating it yields CASSISQQGAHETQYF.

This chain connects TRBV15 to TRBJ2-7; a weak D match, TRBD1 (6 bases). Germline-derived CDR1 and CDR2 are LNHNV and YYDKDF (reference sequence). Trimming pared 1 base from V and 4 bases from J, leaving 17 bases between. The CDR3 totals 16 residues. The CDR3 nucleotides read TGTGCCACCAGCAGAGGACCACAGGGTAGGTGGTACGAGCAGTACTTC. It translates to CATSRGPQGRWYEQYF.

CDR3 nucleotide sequence: TGTGCCAGCAGCCCAGAAGGGGCTAGGAAACAACAGTACTTC. It encodes CASSPEGARKQQYF. The chain is built from TRBV27 and TRBJ2-7; D might be TRBD1 (5 bases). The germline V and J ends were trimmed by 6 bases and 10 bases, with 22 bases remaining between them. This CDR3 is 14 amino acids long. Germline V CDR1 and CDR2: MNHEY, SMNVEV (reference sequence).

The rearrangement links TRBV28 to TRBJ2-7; 7 bases line up with TRBD1. Germline trimming cut 2 bases from V and 0 bases from J; bases unmatched to any gene: 4. Looked up from germline, CDR1 is MDHEN and CDR2 is SYDVKM. The CDR3 extends over 15 amino acids. CDR3: CASSLPGTDSYEQYF. The CDR3, as DNA: TGTGCCAGCAGTTTACCCGGGACAGACTCCTACGAGCAGTACTTC.

CDR3 sequence (DNA): TGTGCCAGTAGTAACCAGGGCTCTGGGGCCAACGTCCTGACTTTC. The encoded protein is CASSNQGSGANVLTF. The V and J genes are TRBV19 and TRBJ2-6, with D possibly matching TRBD1 (5 bases). The V gene's germline CDR1 is LNHDA and CDR2 SQIVND (reference sequence). With 4 bases removed from V and 0 bases from J, the gap between germline ends came to 7 bases. The CDR3 covers 15 residues.

The V call is TRBV6-5, the J call TRBJ2-7, with a possible D match to TRBD1 (6 bases). From germline, CDR1 is MNHEY and CDR2 SVGAGI. The CDR3 spans 15 residues. Trimming removed 5 bases at V and 0 bases at J, with 14 bases between. CDR3 coding DNA: TGTGCCAGCAGTCTAAAGCAGGGGCACTCCTACGAGCAGTACTTC. Its translation is CASSLKQGHSYEQYF.

The chain combines TRBV4-3 with TRBJ2-1; D call uncertain. V lost 0 bases, J lost 7 bases, and 10 bases lay in between. This CDR3 has 14 amino acids. Looked up from germline, CDR1 is LGHNA and CDR2 is YSLEER. DNA of the CDR3: TGCGCCAGCAGCCAAGAATTCTGGGCAAATGAGCAGTTCTTC. Protein product: CASSQEFWANEQFF.

This clone has only one observation. The CDR3 nucleotides are TGCGCCAGCAGCGTCGGGACTAGCGGTTGGGGGGATACGCAGTATTTT. It specifies CASSVGTSGWGDTQYF. V usage is TRBV5-1 and J usage is TRBJ2-3; 11 bases map to TRBD2. Trimming cost V 4 bases and J 6 bases; bases outside gene matches: 10. The CDR3 is 16 amino acids. Germline lookup yields CDR1 SGHRS and CDR2 YFSETQ.

This chain links TRBV30 with TRBJ2-1; D gene uncertain. Trimming shortened V by 8 bases and J by 8 bases, and 13 bases separated the two germline ends. Germline assignment: CDR1 GTSNPN and CDR2 SVGIG (reference sequence). The CDR3 loop spans 11 amino acids. The CDR3 reads CALSTLHEQFF. The CDR3 DNA sequence: TGTGCCCTCTCAACTCTCCATGAGCAGTTCTTC.

This chain connects TRBV5-4 to TRBJ2-7, with a possible D match to TRBD1 (6 bases). This CDR3 region has 14 residues. The germline CDR1 and CDR2 sequences are SGHNT and YYREEE (reference sequence). Trimming pared 5 bases from V and 4 bases from J, leaving 16 bases between. CDR3 DNA: TGTGCCAGCAGAACGGACAGTAGTAGGTACGAGCAGTACTTC. This codes for CASRTDSSRYEQYF. Drawing the rest from reference TRBV5-4 and TRBJ2-7, the complete variable domain is ETGVTQSPTHLIKTRGQQVTLRCSSQSGHNTVSWYQQALGQGPQFIFQYYREEENGRGNFPPRFSGLQFPNYSSELNVNALELDDSALYLCASRTDSSRYEQYFGPGTRLTVT.

The sample holds a few counts of this clone. The chain uses TRBV7-2 and TRBJ2-7; D not certain. Trimming pared 3 bases from V and 3 bases from J, leaving 9 bases between. Germline values: CDR1 SGHTA, CDR2 FQGNSA. This CDR3 is built from 13 residues. The CDR3 DNA follows: TGTGCCAGCAGCTTTGGGATGGACTACGAGCAGTACTTC. Translation gives CASSFGMDYEQYF.